This TCR beta chain is from a study of blood T cell repertoires in COVID-19. Study-level background: The study drew acute and convalescent COVID-19 samples from the United States, Italy and Spain.

Clones were sequenced by immunoSEQ multiplex PCR, and TCRdb holds only the in-frame ones, with some missing. Altogether some 310,000 clones are present, 90% being singletons, with the ten largest covering under 1.1%. There are 15 residues in the CDR3. The germline gives CDR1 LGHDT, CDR2 YNNKEL (reference sequence). Between the trimmed V and J ends, which lost 0 bases and 6 bases, there was a span of 12 bases. The sample comprised peripheral blood. The clonotype was recovered from a woman aged 40-49 years with COVID-19, enrolled during active disease. This chain connects TRBV3-1 (or the pseudogene TRBV3-2) to TRBJ1-3; possible D gene TRBD1, 5 bases. The CDR3 DNA reads as TGTGCCAGCAGCCAAGAAACGCAGGGTGTAAACACCATATATTTT. The encoded protein is CASSQETQGVNTIYF.